The 22 T cell receptor beta chains in this list originate from one sample, sequenced in a study of cytomegalovirus exposure and HLA in healthy donors (dated 2017 in TCRdb). Libraries were prepared through the immunoSEQ multiplex PCR assay. TCRdb limited this immuneACCESS table to in-frame rearrangements with V and J called. A share of clones is missing; checked studies link under half to unresolved V genes, and the rest is unexplained. This sample comprises 90,000 to 130,000 clones, approximately 86% of them detected only once. About 3% of the sample lies in the top ten. Sequences were obtained from PBMCs. The source is a woman aged 18-35 years in good health and CMV-seronegative.

The chain couples TRBV19 to TRBJ1-1; 9 positions agree with TRBD1. This CDR3 contains 14 residues. V lost 8 bases, J lost 6 bases, and 10 bases stayed unmatched. The V gene's germline CDR1 is LNHDA and CDR2 SQIVND (reference sequence). CDR3 residues: CASLKAQGAPEAFF. The CDR3 coding sequence is TGTGCCAGTTTAAAGGCACAGGGGGCCCCTGAAGCTTTCTTT. Full variable domain (missing parts from reference TRBV19 and TRBJ1-1): DGGITQSPKYLFRKEGQNVTLSCEQNLNHDAMYWYRQDPGQGLRLIYYSQIVNDFQKGDIAEGYSVSREKKESFPLTVTSAQKNPTAFYLCASLKAQGAPEAFFGQGTRLTVV.

CDR3 sequence reads: CASSFGTPYEQYF. The CDR3 DNA is TGTGCCAGCAGCTTCGGGACACCCTACGAGCAGTACTTC. This chain links TRBV7-2 with TRBJ2-7; tentative D call: TRBD1 (6 bases). This CDR3 is built from 13 residues. From germline, CDR1 is SGHTA and CDR2 FQGNSA. V was trimmed by 3 bases and J by 2 bases, leaving 8 bases between them. Full variable domain (outside the CDR3, taken from reference TRBV7-2 and TRBJ2-7): GAGVSQSPSNKVTEKGKDVELRCDPISGHTALYWYRQSLGQGLEFLIYFQGNSAPDKSGLPSDRFSAERTGGSVSTLTIQRTQQEDSAVYLCASSFGTPYEQYFGPGTRLTVT.

This chain joins TRBV5-6 and TRBJ1-4; a weak D match, TRBD1 (5 bases). Per the germline V gene, CDR1 is SGHDT and CDR2 is YYEEEE. CDR3 length: 16 residues. The ends were cut back, 3 bases at V and 2 bases at J, with 14 bases in the middle. The CDR3 sequence: CASSSKWGVTNEKLFF. CDR3 nucleotide sequence: TGTGCCAGCAGCTCAAAATGGGGGGTGACTAATGAAAAACTGTTTTTT.

The chain joins TRBV5-1 to TRBJ2-1, with TRBD1 identical over 9 bases. The CDR3 consists of 13 residues. The V and J ends lost 3 bases and 8 bases, in that order; junction bases with no gene match: 3. Germline V CDR1 and CDR2: SGHRS, YFSETQ. CDR3 bases: TGCGCCAGCAGCTGGACAGGGGTCGATGAGCAGTTCTTC. Translating gives CASSWTGVDEQFF.

The chain has TRBV5-1 and TRBJ2-3; D is uncertain. Germline lookup yields CDR1 SGHRS and CDR2 YFSETQ. This CDR3 is built from 16 residues. V was trimmed by 4 bases and J by 2 bases, leaving 17 bases between them. The CDR3 nucleotides are TGCGCCAGCAGCCCCAGAACGACTGTATTCACAGATACGCAGTATTTT. It is translated as CASSPRTTVFTDTQYF.

CDR3 amino acids: CASSLAGQGYEKLFF. CDR3 in DNA: TGTGCCAGCAGCTTAGCAGGACAGGGGTATGAAAAACTGTTTTTT. The chain couples TRBV11-2 to TRBJ1-4; 9 bases line up with TRBD1. The CDR3 covers 15 residues. V lost 1 base and J lost 6; bases outside the gene matches: 3. From germline, CDR1 is SGHAT and CDR2 FQNNGV.

This clone was observed a handful of times. The gene calls are TRBV7-7 and TRBJ2-2, with 9 bases aligning to TRBD1. The CDR3 is 15 residues long. J gave up 4 bases and V 11 bases, and 11 bases lay outside the gene matches. CDR1 and CDR2 from the germline V gene are SSHAT and FNYEAQ (reference sequence). The CDR3 is CAVTSGTGTTGELFF. CDR3 bases: TGTGCCGTAACATCCGGGACAGGGACCACCGGGGAGCTGTTTTTT.

The chain joins TRBV18 to TRBJ1-5, with 7 bases fitting TRBD1. The CDR3 is made up of 13 amino acids. V lost 3 bases and J lost 9; bases outside the gene matches: 5. Germline V lookup: CDR1 KGHSH, CDR2 LQKENI. Here the CDR3 reads CASSPQGVMPQHF. CDR3 DNA: TGTGCCAGCTCACCCCAGGGGGTCATGCCCCAGCATTTT.

To note about this clone: Additional DNA sequences in this sample encode the identical CDR3. J is TRBJ1-5 and V is TRBV7-2; unclear D gene. The CDR3 has 13 amino acids. Trimming shortened V by 3 bases and J by 0 bases, and 3 bases separated the two germline ends. In germline, CDR1 is SGHTA, CDR2 FQGNSA. The chain's CDR3 is CASSFYSNQPQHF. The DNA of the CDR3 is TGTGCCAGCAGCTTCTATAGCAATCAGCCCCAGCATTTT.

This chain uses TRBV5-4 with TRBJ2-5; D uncertain. CDR3 size: 15 residues. In germline, CDR1 is SGHNT, CDR2 YYREEE (reference sequence). Trimming stripped 0 bases from V and 2 bases from J, with 11 bases between. The CDR3, as DNA: TGTGCCAGCAGCTTGGAAGGCCACGGGCAAGAGACCCAGTACTTC. Translated, it gives CASSLEGHGQETQYF.

The rearrangement links TRBV5-1 to TRBJ2-3; 8 bases are a match to TRBD2. In germline, CDR1 is SGHRS, CDR2 YFSETQ. The V segment lost 4 bases and the J segment 6 bases; nucleotides outside the gene matches: 13. The CDR3 is 16 residues long. DNA for the CDR3: TGCGCCAGCAGCCCCCGACGGGGGGGGACGAGGGATACGCAGTATTTT. This gives the protein CASSPRRGGTRDTQYF.

The V gene is TRBV19, the J gene TRBJ1-1; weak D call: TRBD1 (5 bases). The CDR3 extends over 13 amino acids. From germline, CDR1 is LNHDA and CDR2 SQIVND (reference sequence). Trimming shortened V by 1 base and J by 4 bases, and 7 bases separated the two germline ends. The CDR3 is CASSIVGATEAFF. The CDR3 DNA sequence: TGTGCCAGTAGTATAGTAGGGGCCACTGAAGCTTTCTTT.

V usage is TRBV7-8 and J usage is TRBJ1-5, with TRBD1 identical over 9 bases. The germline V gene encodes CDR1 SGHVS and CDR2 FQNEAQ. The CDR3 consists of 15 residues. J was trimmed by 6 bases and V by 5 bases; bases with no gene match: 8. The CDR3 loop reads CASSPRQGVGQPQHF. CDR3 in DNA: TGTGCCAGCAGCCCTAGACAGGGGGTGGGTCAGCCCCAGCATTTT.

This chain links TRBV4-1 with TRBJ1-6, with D perhaps matching TRBD1 (5 bases). CDR1 is MGHRA, CDR2 YSYEKL, per germline. The CDR3 covers 16 residues. V lost 4 bases and J lost 7, with 17 bases in between. Here the CDR3 DNA reads TGCGCCAGCAGCCCAGTCCAGGGTATTGAGAATTCACCCCTCCACTTT. Its protein product is CASSPVQGIENSPLHF.

The chain couples TRBV6-6 to TRBJ1-5; D remains ambiguous. CDR3 length: 13 amino acids. Trimming pared 7 bases from V and 6 bases from J, leaving 13 bases between. The germline V gene has CDR1 MNHNY and CDR2 SVGAGI (reference sequence). CDR3: CASTFRWFQPQHF. The CDR3 DNA follows: TGTGCCAGCACCTTCAGGTGGTTTCAGCCCCAGCATTTT.

This chain connects TRBV5-1 to TRBJ1-2, with TRBD1 identical over 8 bases. The CDR3 spans 21 residues. Germline V gene lookup returns CDR1 SGHRS and CDR2 YFSETQ. Trimming cost V 0 bases and J 4 bases; bases outside gene matches: 23. CDR3 sequence: CASSLAESSGVPTGAPYGYTF. The CDR3 nucleotides read TGCGCCAGCAGCTTGGCCGAATCGAGCGGGGTCCCGACAGGGGCCCCCTATGGCTACACCTTC.

This chain links TRBV15 with TRBJ2-7, with D perhaps TRBD1 (5 bases). V dropped 4 bases and J dropped 3 bases, with 10 bases sitting between them. The length of the CDR3 is 13 residues. The V gene's germline CDR1 is LNHNV and CDR2 YYDKDF (reference sequence). The CDR3 coding sequence is TGTGCCACCAGCACCAAAGACAGCTACGAGCAGTACTTC. This translates into CATSTKDSYEQYF.

The chain has TRBV7-6 and TRBJ1-1; no firm D call. Trimming pared 2 bases from V and 1 base from J, leaving 5 bases between. This CDR3 contains 13 residues. Germline loops: CDR1 SGHVS, CDR2 FNYEAQ. The CDR3 loop is CASSLLRNTEAFF. DNA for the CDR3: TGTGCCAGCAGCTTACTGAGGAACACTGAAGCTTTCTTT.

The V gene is TRBV27, the J gene TRBJ2-7; 7 bases fit TRBD1. Trimming cost V 6 bases and J 5 bases; bases outside gene matches: 22. The germline CDR1 and CDR2 sequences are MNHEY and SMNVEV (reference sequence). The CDR3 spans 18 residues. CDR3 in amino acids: CASRTGTAAQLPIDEQYF. In nucleotides, the CDR3 is TGTGCCAGCAGGACCGGGACAGCAGCCCAACTACCCATCGACGAGCAGTACTTC.

CDR3 DNA: TGTGCCAGCAGTTTATTCCGCCAGGGAGGCGAGCAGTACTTC. This codes for CASSLFRQGGEQYF. The chain is built from TRBV28 and TRBJ2-7; D perhaps matches TRBD2 (6 bases). The CDR3 is 14 amino acids. The germline gives CDR1 MDHEN, CDR2 SYDVKM. Trimming removed 1 base from V and 6 bases from J, with 13 bases in between.

The gene calls are TRBV5-1 and TRBJ2-5; TRBD1 matches 7 bases. The CDR3 has 15 amino acids. Germline loops: CDR1 SGHRS, CDR2 YFSETQ. Trimming removed 0 bases from V and 5 bases from J; junction bases left unmatched: 7. The CDR3 loop is CASSLGQGGAETQYF. In DNA form, the CDR3 reads TGCGCCAGCAGCTTGGGACAGGGTGGGGCGGAGACCCAGTACTTC.

The V and J genes are TRBV6-1 and TRBJ1-2; D may be TRBD1 (5 bases). V was pared by 7 bases and J by 4 bases, with 19 bases between. The germline gives CDR1 MNHNS, CDR2 SASEGT. CDR3 length: 15 amino acids. As DNA, the CDR3 is TGTGCCAGCATGGGGCGGACGGGTCACCTCTATGGCTACACCTTC. Residues: CASMGRTGHLYGYTF.